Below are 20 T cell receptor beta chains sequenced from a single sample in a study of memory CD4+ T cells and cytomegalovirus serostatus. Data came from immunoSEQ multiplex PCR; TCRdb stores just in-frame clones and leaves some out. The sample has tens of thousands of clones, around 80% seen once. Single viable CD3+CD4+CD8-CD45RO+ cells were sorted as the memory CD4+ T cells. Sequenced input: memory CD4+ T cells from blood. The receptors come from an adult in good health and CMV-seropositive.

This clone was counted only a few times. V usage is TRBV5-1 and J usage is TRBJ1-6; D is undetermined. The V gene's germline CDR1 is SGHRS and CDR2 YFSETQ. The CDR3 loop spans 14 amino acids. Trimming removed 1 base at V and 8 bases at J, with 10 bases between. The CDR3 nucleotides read TGCGCCAGCAGCTTGCTGCGTAGGGATTCACCCCTCCACTTT. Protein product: CASSLLRRDSPLHF.

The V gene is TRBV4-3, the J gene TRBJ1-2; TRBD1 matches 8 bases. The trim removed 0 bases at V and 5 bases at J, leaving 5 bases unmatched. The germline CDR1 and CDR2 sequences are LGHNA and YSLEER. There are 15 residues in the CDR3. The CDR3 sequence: CASSQDPDRDYGYTF. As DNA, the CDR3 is TGCGCCAGCAGCCAAGATCCGGACAGGGATTATGGCTACACCTTC.

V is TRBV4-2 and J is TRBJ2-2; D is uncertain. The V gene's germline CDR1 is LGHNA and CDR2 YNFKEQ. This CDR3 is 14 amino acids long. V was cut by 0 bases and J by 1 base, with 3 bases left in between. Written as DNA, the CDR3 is TGTGCCAGCAGCCAAGAAAAGAACACCGGGGAGCTGTTTTTT. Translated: CASSQEKNTGELFF.

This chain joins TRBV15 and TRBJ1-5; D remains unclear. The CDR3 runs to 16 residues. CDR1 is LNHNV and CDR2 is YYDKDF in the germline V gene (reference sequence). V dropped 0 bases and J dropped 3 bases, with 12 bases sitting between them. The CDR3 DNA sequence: TGTGCCACCAGCAGAGATTTGGCAGAATCCAATCAGCCCCAGCATTTT. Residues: CATSRDLAESNQPQHF.

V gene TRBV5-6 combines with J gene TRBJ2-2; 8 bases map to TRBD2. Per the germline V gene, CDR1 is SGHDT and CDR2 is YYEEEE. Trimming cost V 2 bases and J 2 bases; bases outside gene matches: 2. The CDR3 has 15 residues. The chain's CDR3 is CASSLRTSNTGELFF. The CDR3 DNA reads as TGTGCCAGCAGCTTAAGGACTAGCAACACCGGGGAGCTGTTTTTT.

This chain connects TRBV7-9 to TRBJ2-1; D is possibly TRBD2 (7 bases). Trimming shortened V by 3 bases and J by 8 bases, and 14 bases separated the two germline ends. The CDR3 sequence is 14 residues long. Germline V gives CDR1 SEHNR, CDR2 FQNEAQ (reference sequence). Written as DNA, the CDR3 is TGTGCCAGCAGCTTTATGTGGGAGGGGGATGAGCAGTTCTTC. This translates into CASSFMWEGDEQFF.

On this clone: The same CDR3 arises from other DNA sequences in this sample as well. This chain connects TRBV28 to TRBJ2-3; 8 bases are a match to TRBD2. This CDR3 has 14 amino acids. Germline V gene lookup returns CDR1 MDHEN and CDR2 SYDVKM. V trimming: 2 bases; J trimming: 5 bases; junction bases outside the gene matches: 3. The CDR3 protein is CASSLGAGVDTQYF. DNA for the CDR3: TGTGCCAGCAGTTTAGGAGCGGGAGTAGATACGCAGTATTTT.

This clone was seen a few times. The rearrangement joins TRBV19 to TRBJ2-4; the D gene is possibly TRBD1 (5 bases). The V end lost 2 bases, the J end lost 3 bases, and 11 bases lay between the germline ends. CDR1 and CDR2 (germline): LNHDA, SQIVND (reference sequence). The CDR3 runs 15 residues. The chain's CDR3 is CASSILDSDKNIQYF. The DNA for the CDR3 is TGTGCCAGTAGTATACTCGACAGCGACAAAAACATTCAGTACTTC.

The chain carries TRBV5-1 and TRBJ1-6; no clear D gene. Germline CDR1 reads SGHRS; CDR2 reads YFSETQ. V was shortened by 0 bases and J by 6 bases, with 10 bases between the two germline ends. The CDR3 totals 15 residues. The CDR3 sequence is CASSLEGRSNSPLHF. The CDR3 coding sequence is TGCGCCAGCAGCTTGGAGGGCAGGAGTAATTCACCCCTCCACTTT.

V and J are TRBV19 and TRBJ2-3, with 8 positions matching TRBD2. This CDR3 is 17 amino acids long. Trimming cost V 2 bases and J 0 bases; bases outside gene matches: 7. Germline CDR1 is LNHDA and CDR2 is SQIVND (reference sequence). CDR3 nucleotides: TGTGCCAGTAGTATATCGGGAGGGGCCTCTAGCACAGATACGCAGTATTTT. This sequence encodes CASSISGGASSTDTQYF.

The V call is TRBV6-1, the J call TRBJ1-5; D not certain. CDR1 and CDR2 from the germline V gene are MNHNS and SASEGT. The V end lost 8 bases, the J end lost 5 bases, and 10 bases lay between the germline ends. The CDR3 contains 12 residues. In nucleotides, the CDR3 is TGTGCCAGCTCTCGACTTGATCAGCCCCAGCATTTT. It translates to CASSRLDQPQHF.

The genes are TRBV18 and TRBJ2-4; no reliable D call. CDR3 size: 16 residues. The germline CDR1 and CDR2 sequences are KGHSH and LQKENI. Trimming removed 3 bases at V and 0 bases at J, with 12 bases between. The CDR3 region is CASSPSQALAKNIQYF. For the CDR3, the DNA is TGTGCCAGCTCACCGTCTCAGGCCCTAGCCAAAAACATTCAGTACTTC.

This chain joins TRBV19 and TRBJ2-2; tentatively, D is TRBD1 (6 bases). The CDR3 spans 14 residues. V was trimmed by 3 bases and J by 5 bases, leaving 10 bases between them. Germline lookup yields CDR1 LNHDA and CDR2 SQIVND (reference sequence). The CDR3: CASSMSRGTGELFF. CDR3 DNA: TGTGCCAGTAGTATGAGCAGGGGAACCGGGGAGCTGTTTTTT.

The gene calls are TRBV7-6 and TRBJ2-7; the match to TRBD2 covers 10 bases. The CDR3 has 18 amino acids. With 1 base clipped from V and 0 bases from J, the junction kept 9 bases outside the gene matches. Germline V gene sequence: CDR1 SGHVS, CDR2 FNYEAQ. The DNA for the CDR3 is TGTGCCAGCAGCTTAGGGACTAGCGGAGGTCATATCTCCTACGAGCAGTACTTC. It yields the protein CASSLGTSGGHISYEQYF.

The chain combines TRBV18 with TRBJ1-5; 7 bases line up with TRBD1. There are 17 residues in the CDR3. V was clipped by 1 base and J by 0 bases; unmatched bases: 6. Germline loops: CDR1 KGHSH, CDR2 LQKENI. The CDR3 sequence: CASSPRQGKNSNQPQHF. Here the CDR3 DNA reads TGTGCCAGCTCACCACGACAGGGAAAAAATAGCAATCAGCCCCAGCATTTT.

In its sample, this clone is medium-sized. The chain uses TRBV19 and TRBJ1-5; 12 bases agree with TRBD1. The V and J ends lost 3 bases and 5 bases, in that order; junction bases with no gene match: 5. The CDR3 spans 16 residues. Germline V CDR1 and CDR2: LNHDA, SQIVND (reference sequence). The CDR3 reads CASSIPGTGGYQPQHF. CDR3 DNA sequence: TGTGCCAGTAGTATCCCCGGGACAGGGGGCTATCAGCCCCAGCATTTT.

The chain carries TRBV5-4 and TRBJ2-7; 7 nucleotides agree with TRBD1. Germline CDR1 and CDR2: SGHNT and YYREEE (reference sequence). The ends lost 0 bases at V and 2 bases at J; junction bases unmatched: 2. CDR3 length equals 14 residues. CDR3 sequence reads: CASSLEGGPYEQYF. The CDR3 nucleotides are TGTGCCAGCAGCTTGGAAGGGGGCCCCTACGAGCAGTACTTC. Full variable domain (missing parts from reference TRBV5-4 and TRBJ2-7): ETGVTQSPTHLIKTRGQQVTLRCSSQSGHNTVSWYQQALGQGPQFIFQYYREEENGRGNFPPRFSGLQFPNYSSELNVNALELDDSALYLCASSLEGGPYEQYFGPGTRLTVT.

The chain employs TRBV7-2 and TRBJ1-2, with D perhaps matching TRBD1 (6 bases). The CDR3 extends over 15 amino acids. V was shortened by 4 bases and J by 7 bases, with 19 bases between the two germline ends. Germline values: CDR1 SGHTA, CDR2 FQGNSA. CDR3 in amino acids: CASSSALSGAGGYTF. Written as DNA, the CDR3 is TGTGCCAGCAGCTCAGCACTCTCGGGGGCAGGTGGCTACACCTTC.

CDR3 coding DNA: TGTGCCAGCAGTTACTCCGACGCGCCTACCTACGAGCAGTACTTC. As protein: CASSYSDAPTYEQYF. The J gene is TRBJ2-7, the V gene TRBV6-5; D call uncertain. V dropped 0 bases and J dropped 2 bases, with 11 bases sitting between them. In germline, CDR1 is MNHEY, CDR2 SVGAGI. The CDR3 extends over 15 amino acids.

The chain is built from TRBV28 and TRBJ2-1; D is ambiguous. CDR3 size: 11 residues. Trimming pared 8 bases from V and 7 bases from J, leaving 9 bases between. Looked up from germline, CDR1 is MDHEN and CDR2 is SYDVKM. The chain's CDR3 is CASARRNEQFF. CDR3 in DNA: TGTGCCAGCGCGCGCCGGAATGAGCAGTTCTTC.